This entry lists 30 T cell receptor beta chains sequenced from one sample in a study of identical twins. TCRdb fed the 5' RACE reads into MiXCR, producing one record per CDR3 protein. The sample has some 600,000 distinct CDR3 sequences; under 8.5% are singletons. These same data were also listed under a study on yellow fever vaccine responses in identical twins.

The sample comprised PBMCs. The receptors derive from a woman aged 18-29 years in good health.

The genes are TRBV27 and TRBJ2-6; D gene uncertain. The V end was cut by 0 bases, the J end by 6 bases, with 9 bases between. This CDR3 is 15 amino acids long. CDR1 and CDR2 (germline): MNHEY, SMNVEV (reference sequence). The CDR3 DNA follows: TGTGCCAGCAGTTTATCTGGTTCCCCGGCCAACGTCCTGACTTTC. It codes for CASSLSGSPANVLTF.

The chain combines TRBV5-1 with TRBJ2-7; TRBD1 might be the D (5 bases). The V end lost 3 bases, the J end lost 6 bases, and 16 bases lay between the germline ends. CDR3 length: 14 residues. CDR1 is SGHRS, CDR2 YFSETQ, per germline. CDR3 nucleotide sequence: TGCGCCAGCAGCTCCGACAGTGGGCTACTCGAGCAGTACTTC. Translating gives CASSSDSGLLEQYF.

V usage is TRBV24-1 and J usage is TRBJ2-1; 9 positions match TRBD2. There are 16 residues in the CDR3. Germline trimming cut 2 bases from V and 2 bases from J; bases unmatched to any gene: 3. The germline gives CDR1 KGHDR, CDR2 SFDVKD. The CDR3 spells CATSDSTSGAYNEQFF. CDR3 bases: TGTGCCACCAGTGATTCGACTAGCGGAGCCTACAATGAGCAGTTCTTC.

This clonotype was recorded a few times. V is TRBV4-1 and J is TRBJ2-5; 9 bases are a match to TRBD1. Germline CDR1 is MGHRA and CDR2 is YSYEKL. V lost 4 bases and J lost 4; bases outside the gene matches: 7. The CDR3 loop spans 15 amino acids. This CDR3 reads CASSPSWTGAETQYF. Here the CDR3 DNA reads TGCGCCAGCAGCCCTAGTTGGACAGGGGCAGAGACCCAGTACTTC.

This clonotype was found many times. The rearrangement links TRBV4-1 to TRBJ2-5; D unresolved. This CDR3 is 16 amino acids long. CDR1 MGHRA and CDR2 YSYEKL come from the germline V gene. Deletions cut 0 bases from V and 3 bases from J, with 14 bases between. As DNA, the CDR3 is TGCGCCAGCAGCCAAGATGGTACGGCGATTGAAGAGACCCAGTACTTC. Its translation: CASSQDGTAIEETQYF.

This clonotype has just a few counts. The chain links TRBV12-3 or TRBV12-4 to TRBJ1-1, with D unclear. V was cut by 1 base and J by 5 bases, with 17 bases left in between. The CDR3 consists of 16 residues. The CDR3 here is CASSLVGLLTGTEAFF. In nucleotides, the CDR3 is TGTGCCAGCAGTTTAGTAGGGCTCCTGACTGGGACTGAAGCTTTCTTT.

This clonotype was detected many times. The genes are TRBV12-3 or TRBV12-4 and TRBJ2-1; tentatively, D is TRBD1 (6 bases). This CDR3 contains 17 residues. Trimming pared 1 base from V and 4 bases from J, leaving 17 bases between. In DNA form, the CDR3 reads TGTGCCAGCAGTTTAGGATCAGGTAACAGGGTGTACAATGAGCAGTTCTTC. Its protein is CASSLGSGNRVYNEQFF.

This clonotype was counted only a few times. V gene TRBV3-1 combines with J gene TRBJ2-1; a weak D match, TRBD2 (6 bases). Germline V lookup: CDR1 LGHDT, CDR2 YNNKEL (reference sequence). V was clipped by 3 bases and J by 0 bases, with 21 bases between them. The CDR3 totals 19 residues. The CDR3 DNA follows: TGTGCCAGCAGCCATTTGGGCGGGGCCGATACGTACTCCTACAATGAGCAGTTCTTC. Residues: CASSHLGGADTYSYNEQFF.

The V and J genes are TRBV11-1 and TRBJ2-5; the D gene is possibly TRBD1 (6 bases). This CDR3 contains 16 residues. The germline V and J ends were trimmed by 5 bases and 2 bases, with 18 bases remaining between them. The germline gives CDR1 SGHAT, CDR2 FQDESV (reference sequence). The CDR3 coding sequence is TGTGCCAGCAGCGTAGACAGGTCGGAAGGACAAGAGACCCAGTACTTC. Amino acids: CASSVDRSEGQETQYF.

The gene calls are TRBV20-1 and TRBJ2-7; 11 bases line up with TRBD2. Per the germline V gene, CDR1 is DFQATT and CDR2 is SNEGSKA (reference sequence). The CDR3 spans 14 residues. V shed 6 bases and J 4 bases; nucleotides not matched to a gene: 8. The CDR3 bases are TGCAGTGCCCTGAAACTAGCGGGAGCTTACGAGCAGTACTTC. Encoded protein: CSALKLAGAYEQYF.

The genes are TRBV6-9 and TRBJ2-7; 9 bases align to TRBD1. Germline CDR1 and CDR2: MNHGY and SVAAGI. The CDR3 is 13 residues long. V lost 4 bases to trimming and J lost 10 bases; unmatched junction nucleotides: 8. CDR3 sequence (DNA): TGTGCCAGCAGTTGGACAGGGGACCGTGCCCAGTACGTC. Translating gives CASSWTGDRAQYV.

This clonotype was seen many times. The chain uses TRBV10-3 and TRBJ2-6, with a possible D match to TRBD1 (7 bases). Looked up from germline, CDR1 is ENHRY and CDR2 is SYGVKD. This CDR3 is built from 19 residues. The V end was cut by 2 bases, the J end by 0 bases, with 17 bases between. In nucleotides, the CDR3 is TGTGCCATCAGTGAGCCGCGGGACAGTCAATCCTCTGGGGCCAACGTCCTGACTTTC. Protein: CAISEPRDSQSSGANVLTF.

The chain recombines TRBV12-3 or TRBV12-4 with TRBJ2-2, with 7 positions matching TRBD2. The J segment lost 2 bases and the V segment lost 2 bases, leaving 8 bases of the junction unmatched. This CDR3 spans 17 amino acids. As DNA, the CDR3 is TGTGCCAGCAGTTTATCCTCTCTAGCGGACAACACCGGGGAGCTGTTTTTT. Translating gives CASSLSSLADNTGELFF.

The chain uses TRBV11-3 and TRBJ2-3; D may be TRBD2 (6 bases). The CDR3 consists of 15 residues. V lost 5 bases, J lost 5 bases, and 17 bases lay in between. Germline-derived CDR1 and CDR2 are SGHNT and YENEEA. This CDR3 is CASSPPHGREDTQYF. CDR3 nucleotides: TGTGCCAGCAGCCCCCCCCACGGGCGGGAAGATACGCAGTATTTT. Supplemented by reference TRBV11-3 and TRBJ2-3, the full variable domain reads EAGVVQSPRYKIIEKKQPVAFWCNPISGHNTLYWYLQNLGQGPELLIRYENEEAVDDSQLPKDRFSAERLKGVDSTLKIQPAELGDSAVYLCASSPPHGREDTQYFGPGTRLTVL.

The chain links TRBV24-1 to TRBJ2-3, with D perhaps matching TRBD2 (5 bases). Looked up from germline, CDR1 is KGHDR and CDR2 is SFDVKD. CDR3 length: 16 amino acids. Deletions cut 3 bases from V and 4 bases from J, with 16 bases between. CDR3 sequence reads: CATSDPTGELSDTQYF. The DNA of the CDR3 is TGTGCCACCAGTGATCCGACTGGGGAGCTCTCAGATACGCAGTATTTT.

The chain couples TRBV7-9 to TRBJ2-4; tentatively, D is TRBD2 (5 bases). The germline V gene has CDR1 SEHNR and CDR2 FQNEAQ (reference sequence). The V end lost 3 bases, the J end lost 6 bases, and 6 bases lay between the germline ends. This CDR3 spans 12 amino acids. The CDR3 sequence is CASSFSVNIQYF. DNA of the CDR3: TGTGCCAGCAGCTTTAGCGTAAACATTCAGTACTTC. Looking up the rest from reference TRBV7-9 and TRBJ2-4 gives the full variable domain: DTGVSQNPRHKITKRGQNVTFRCDPISEHNRLYWYRQTLGQGPEFLTYFQNEAQLEKSRLLSDRFSAERPKGSFSTLEIQRTEQGDSAMYLCASSFSVNIQYFGAGTRLSVL.

This clonotype occurred a few times. Germline is not matched at one junction end, which may reflect a read error. CDR3 region: CASSLYSNNEQFF. CDR3 DNA sequence: TGTGCCAGCAGTTTGTACTCCAACAATGAGCAGTTCTTC. The rearrangement links TRBV12-3 or TRBV12-4 to TRBJ2-1; D uncertain. The CDR3 consists of 13 residues.

The table lists this clonotype with a few counts. The V gene is TRBV12-3 or TRBV12-4, the J gene TRBJ1-6, with TRBD1 as a possible D gene (5 bases). The CDR3 totals 16 residues. The V end lost 8 bases, the J end lost 4 bases, and 18 bases lay between the germline ends. The CDR3 loop reads CASAQGGPGYNSPLHF. The CDR3 coding sequence is TGTGCCAGCGCTCAGGGCGGTCCTGGGTATAATTCACCCCTCCACTTT.

The chain uses TRBV7-9 and TRBJ1-1; D is possibly TRBD1 (6 bases). The CDR3 has 12 amino acids. Germline V CDR1 and CDR2: SEHNR, FQNEAQ (reference sequence). V lost 5 bases, J lost 4 bases, and 8 bases lay in between. CDR3 DNA sequence: TGTGCCAGCAGCAGGGACATCACTGAAGCTTTCTTT. Amino acid sequence: CASSRDITEAFF.

The V and J genes are TRBV10-3 and TRBJ1-1; D is uncertain. The V gene's germline CDR1 is ENHRY and CDR2 SYGVKD. The CDR3 length is 14 residues. Trimming stripped 6 bases from V and 2 bases from J, with 13 bases between. In nucleotides, the CDR3 is TGTGCCATCAGACAAGACGGAGTAAACACTGAAGCTTTCTTT. It specifies CAIRQDGVNTEAFF.

The chain uses TRBV7-9 and TRBJ2-3; D remains ambiguous. This CDR3 is built from 10 residues. Germline CDR1 is SEHNR and CDR2 is FQNEAQ (reference sequence). Trimming removed 5 bases from V and 8 bases from J, with 5 bases in between. CDR3 residues: CASSSGTQYF. As DNA, the CDR3 is TGTGCCAGCAGCAGTGGTACGCAGTATTTT.

This clonotype occurred many times. The CDR3 sequence: CASSRERETQYF. The CDR3 bases are TGTGCCAGCAGTAGAGAACGGGAGACCCAGTACTTC. The chain uses TRBV12-3 or TRBV12-4 and TRBJ2-5, with D unclear. Trimming left V 5 bases short and J 5 bases short, with 9 bases between. The CDR3 is made up of 12 amino acids.

V and J are TRBV24-1 and TRBJ2-6; D uncertain. Germline-derived CDR1 and CDR2 are KGHDR and SFDVKD. Trimming shortened V by 1 base and J by 0 bases, and 9 bases separated the two germline ends. The CDR3 contains 17 residues. The DNA for the CDR3 is TGTGCCACCAGTGATTTCAGGTCCCGCTCTGGGGCCAACGTCCTGACTTTC. It specifies CATSDFRSRSGANVLTF.

The CDR3 loop reads CASSLVGPNEQFF. CDR3 nucleotides: TGTGCCAGCAGCTTGGTGGGCCCCAATGAGCAGTTCTTC. This chain uses TRBV5-6 with TRBJ2-1; unclear D gene. The length of the CDR3 is 13 residues. Trimming took 0 bases from V and 6 from J, leaving 7 bases between them. Germline V gene sequence: CDR1 SGHDT, CDR2 YYEEEE. The full variable domain, with the rest looked up from reference TRBV5-6 and TRBJ2-1, is DAGVTQSPTHLIKTRGQQVTLRCSPKSGHDTVSWYQQALGQGPQFIFQYYEEEERQRGNFPDRFSGHQFPNYSSELNVNALLLGDSALYLCASSLVGPNEQFFGPGTRLTVL.

The J gene is TRBJ2-1, the V gene TRBV12-3 or TRBV12-4; 8 bases fit TRBD2. Unmatched junction bases numbered 8, after V lost 1 base and J lost 6 bases. This CDR3 contains 16 residues. The CDR3 loop is CASSLERLAGSNEQFF. The CDR3 DNA follows: TGTGCCAGCAGTTTAGAAAGGCTAGCGGGTTCCAATGAGCAGTTCTTC.

The chain employs TRBV12-3 or TRBV12-4 and TRBJ2-3; the match to TRBD1 covers 8 bases. The V gene end was trimmed by 4 bases and the J gene end by 3 bases; junction bases not matched to a gene: 9. CDR3 length equals 16 residues. CDR3 nucleotides: TGTGCCAGCAGTTCCAGACTGGACAGGGTGACAGATACGCAGTATTTT. Translation: CASSSRLDRVTDTQYF.

This clonotype turned up a few times. The rearrangement uses TRBV20-1 and TRBJ2-1, with D unresolved. The CDR3 has 16 amino acids. The ends were cut back, 0 bases at V and 1 base at J, with 13 bases in the middle. Germline assignment: CDR1 DFQATT and CDR2 SNEGSKA (reference sequence). CDR3 sequence (DNA): TGCAGTGCTAGAGATACGGCCGGGCCATCCTACAATGAGCAGTTCTTC. It encodes CSARDTAGPSYNEQFF.

This clonotype was recorded only once. The chain combines TRBV12-3 or TRBV12-4 with TRBJ2-1, with TRBD1 matching over 8 bases. The V and J ends lost 5 bases and 9 bases, in that order; junction bases with no gene match: 15. This CDR3 comprises 16 residues. CDR3 DNA: TGTGCCAGCAGTATAATAGGACAGGGAGTTTTGGGTGAGCAGTTCTTC. Translating gives CASSIIGQGVLGEQFF.

This clonotype has ten or more counts. V and J are TRBV6-2 or TRBV6-3 and TRBJ1-4; no clear D. Germline V gives CDR1 MNHEY, CDR2 SVGEGT. Trimming pared 5 bases from V and 7 bases from J, leaving 14 bases between. The CDR3 runs to 14 residues. CDR3 in DNA: TGTGCCAGCAGTGTCGGCGGACCCCTTGAAAAACTGTTTTTT. The encoded protein is CASSVGGPLEKLFF.

J is TRBJ2-1 and V is TRBV24-1, with TRBD1 matching 9 bases. Germline assignment: CDR1 KGHDR and CDR2 SFDVKD. The J segment lost 6 bases and the V segment lost 3 bases, leaving 5 bases of the junction unmatched. The CDR3 has 15 amino acids. CDR3 region: CATSDVRDRVNEQFF. Written as DNA, the CDR3 is TGTGCCACCAGTGATGTCCGGGACAGGGTCAATGAGCAGTTCTTC.